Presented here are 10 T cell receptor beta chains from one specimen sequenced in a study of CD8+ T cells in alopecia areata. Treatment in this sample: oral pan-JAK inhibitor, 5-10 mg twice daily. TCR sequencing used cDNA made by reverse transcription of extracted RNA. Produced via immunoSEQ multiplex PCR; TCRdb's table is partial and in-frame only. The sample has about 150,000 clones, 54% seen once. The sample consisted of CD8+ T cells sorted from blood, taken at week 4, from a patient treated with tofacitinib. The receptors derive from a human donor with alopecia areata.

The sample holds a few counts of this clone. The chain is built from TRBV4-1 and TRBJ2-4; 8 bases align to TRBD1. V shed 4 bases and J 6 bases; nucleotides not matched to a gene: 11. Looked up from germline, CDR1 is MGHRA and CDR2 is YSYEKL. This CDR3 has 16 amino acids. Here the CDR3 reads CASSLSDRGRGNIQYF. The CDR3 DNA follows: TGCGCCAGCAGCCTATCCGACAGGGGCCGAGGAAACATTCAGTACTTC.

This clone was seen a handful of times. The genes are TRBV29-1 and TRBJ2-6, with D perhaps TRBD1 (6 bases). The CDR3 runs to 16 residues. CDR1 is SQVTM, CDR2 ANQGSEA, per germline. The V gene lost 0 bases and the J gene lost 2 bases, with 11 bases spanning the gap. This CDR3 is CSVEDHRAAGANVLTF. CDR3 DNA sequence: TGCAGCGTTGAAGACCACAGGGCCGCTGGGGCCAACGTCCTGACTTTC.

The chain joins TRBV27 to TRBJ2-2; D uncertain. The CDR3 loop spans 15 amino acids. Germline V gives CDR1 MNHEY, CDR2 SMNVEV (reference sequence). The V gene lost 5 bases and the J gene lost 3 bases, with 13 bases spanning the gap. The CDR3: CASSPRVEHTGELFF. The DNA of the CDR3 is TGTGCCAGCAGTCCCCGGGTGGAACACACCGGGGAGCTGTTTTTT.

The CDR3, as DNA: TGTGCCAGCAGTTTTCAGGGTTACTATGGCTACACCTTC. This encodes CASSFQGYYGYTF. The rearrangement links TRBV27 to TRBJ1-2, with a tentative D call TRBD1 (5 bases). Between the trimmed V and J ends, which lost 3 bases and 3 bases, there was a span of 8 bases. This CDR3 has 13 residues. Germline lookup yields CDR1 MNHEY and CDR2 SMNVEV (reference sequence).

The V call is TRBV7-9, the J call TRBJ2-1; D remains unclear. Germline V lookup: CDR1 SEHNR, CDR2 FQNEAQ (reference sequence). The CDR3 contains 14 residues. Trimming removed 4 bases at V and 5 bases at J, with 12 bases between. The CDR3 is CASSWTIGHNEQFF. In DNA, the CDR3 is TGTGCCAGCAGCTGGACGATTGGACACAATGAGCAGTTCTTC. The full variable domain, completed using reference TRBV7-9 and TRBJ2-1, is DTGVSQNPRHKITKRGQNVTFRCDPISEHNRLYWYRQTLGQGPEFLTYFQNEAQLEKSRLLSDRFSAERPKGSFSTLEIQRTEQGDSAMYLCASSWTIGHNEQFFGPGTRLTVL.

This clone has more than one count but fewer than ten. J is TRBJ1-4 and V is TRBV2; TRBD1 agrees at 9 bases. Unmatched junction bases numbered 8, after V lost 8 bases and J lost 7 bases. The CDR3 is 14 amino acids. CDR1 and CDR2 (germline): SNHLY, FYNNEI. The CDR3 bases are TGTGCCAGCGTCACGGGACAGGGAGGTGAAAAACTGTTTTTT. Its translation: CASVTGQGGEKLFF.

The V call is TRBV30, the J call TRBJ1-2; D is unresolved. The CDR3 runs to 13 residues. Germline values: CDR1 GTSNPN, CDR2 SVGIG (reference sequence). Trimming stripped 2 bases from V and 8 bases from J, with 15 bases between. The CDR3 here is CAWSKHRPRGYTF. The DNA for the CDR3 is TGTGCCTGGAGTAAGCATAGGCCTCGGGGCTACACCTTC.

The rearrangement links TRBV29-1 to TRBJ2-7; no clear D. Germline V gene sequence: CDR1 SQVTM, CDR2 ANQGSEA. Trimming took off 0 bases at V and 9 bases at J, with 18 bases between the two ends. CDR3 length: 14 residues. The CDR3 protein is CSVEDRATHLGQYF. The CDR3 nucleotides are TGCAGCGTTGAAGATCGGGCCACACACCTTGGGCAGTACTTC.

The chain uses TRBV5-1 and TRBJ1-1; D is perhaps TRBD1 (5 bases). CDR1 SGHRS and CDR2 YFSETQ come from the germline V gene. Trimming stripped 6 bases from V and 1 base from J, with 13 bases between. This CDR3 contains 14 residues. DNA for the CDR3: TGCGCCAGCACCCTAAGAGGACAGAACACTGAAGCTTTCTTT. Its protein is CASTLRGQNTEAFF.

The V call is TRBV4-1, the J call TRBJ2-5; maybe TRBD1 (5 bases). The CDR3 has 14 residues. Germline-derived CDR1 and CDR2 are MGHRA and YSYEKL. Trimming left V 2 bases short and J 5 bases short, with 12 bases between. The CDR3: CASSQSTVPETQYF. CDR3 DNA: TGCGCCAGCAGCCAATCGACAGTACCCGAGACCCAGTACTTC.